Below, 29 T cell receptor beta chains from the same sample are listed, as sequenced in a study of T cells after posttransplantation cyclophosphamide. TCRdb's copy holds only in-frame clones and misses some; the assay was immunoSEQ multiplex PCR. In total the sample includes approximately 24,000 clones, none of them seen once. Source material: PBMCs. The receptors here all came from a woman aged 60-75 years in good health, CMV-negative, and a related stem cell transplant donor.

This clone appeared many times. The sample contains more than one DNA sequence encoding this CDR3. V and J are TRBV5-1 and TRBJ2-2; the match to TRBD2 covers 14 bases. The V gene end was trimmed by 0 bases and the J gene end by 5 bases; junction bases not matched to a gene: 0. The CDR3 consists of 16 residues. CDR1 SGHRS and CDR2 YFSETQ come from the germline V gene. CDR3 sequence: CASSLGLAGGTGELFF. The CDR3 bases are TGCGCCAGCAGCTTGGGACTAGCGGGAGGGACCGGGGAGCTGTTTTTT. The variable domain in full, with the rest retrieved from reference TRBV5-1 and TRBJ2-2, is KAGVTQTPRYLIKTRGQQVTLSCSPISGHRSVSWYQQTPGQGLQFLFEYFSETQRNKGNFPGRFSGRQFSNSRSEMNVSTLELGDSALYLCASSLGLAGGTGELFFGEGSRLTVL.

This clone was recorded many times. The V and J genes are TRBV2 and TRBJ1-1; D not resolved. Deletions cut 3 bases from V and 2 bases from J, with 22 bases between. The CDR3 covers 18 residues. Looked up from germline, CDR1 is SNHLY and CDR2 is FYNNEI. CDR3: CASSDSIQSGTANTEAFF. The CDR3, as DNA: TGTGCCAGCAGTGATTCCATCCAATCCGGTACAGCTAACACTGAAGCTTTCTTT.

This clone has ten or more counts. V usage is TRBV19 and J usage is TRBJ2-6, with 8 bases lining up with TRBD1. After removal of 5 bases from V and 1 base from J, the junction contained 10 bases not matched to a gene. From germline, CDR1 is LNHDA and CDR2 SQIVND (reference sequence). The CDR3 is made up of 18 amino acids. The CDR3 protein is CASSLRTGRTSGANVLTF. CDR3 bases: TGTGCCAGTAGTCTCCGGACAGGGAGAACGTCTGGGGCCAACGTCCTGACTTTC.

This clone was recorded many times. V gene TRBV9 combines with J gene TRBJ1-3; D gene unclear. Germline assignment: CDR1 SGDLS and CDR2 YYNGEE. V lost 4 bases to trimming and J lost 1 base, with 6 bases between them. The CDR3 has 13 residues. CDR3 region: CASSPRSGNTIYF. The CDR3 DNA is TGTGCCAGCAGCCCTCGGTCTGGAAACACCATATATTTT.

This clone was seen a handful of times. This chain connects TRBV7-2 to TRBJ1-2; weak D call: TRBD1 (6 bases). Germline V gene sequence: CDR1 SGHTA, CDR2 FQGNSA. V gave up 3 bases and J gave up 4 bases, with 12 bases separating them. The CDR3 has 14 residues. CDR3 coding DNA: TGTGCCAGCAGCTTCGCACAGGGTTCCTATGGCTACACCTTC. Translation gives CASSFAQGSYGYTF.

This clone was detected ten times or more. V usage is TRBV28 and J usage is TRBJ1-5, with unresolved D. This CDR3 has 14 amino acids. Per germline, CDR1 MDHEN and CDR2 SYDVKM. Trimming took off 6 bases at V and 6 bases at J, with 15 bases between the two ends. CDR3 DNA: TGTGCCAGCAGCTCCCCCGACTCGTTTCAGCCCCAGCATTTT. Translated, it gives CASSSPDSFQPQHF.

There are many counts of this clone. The genes are TRBV19 and TRBJ2-2; D is unclear. The germline V and J ends were trimmed by 1 base and 2 bases, with 8 bases remaining between them. The CDR3 runs 15 residues. Germline CDR1 and CDR2: LNHDA and SQIVND (reference sequence). The CDR3 protein is CASSIGHSNTGELFF. The CDR3 DNA follows: TGTGCCAGTAGTATAGGACATAGTAACACCGGGGAGCTGTTTTTT.

This clone was seen ten or more times. The rearrangement uses TRBV5-4 and TRBJ2-3; D possibly corresponds to TRBD1 (6 bases). The CDR3 has 15 residues. CDR1 is SGHNT, CDR2 YYREEE, per germline (reference sequence). V lost 0 bases to trimming and J lost 0 bases, with 8 bases between them. CDR3 residues: CASSLGGRSTDTQYF. CDR3 bases: TGTGCCAGCAGCTTGGGGGGGCGAAGCACAGATACGCAGTATTTT.

This clone is termed medium-sized (0.01 to 0.1%). J is TRBJ1-4 and V is TRBV28, with 7 bases aligning to TRBD1. Germline-derived CDR1 and CDR2 are MDHEN and SYDVKM. V was clipped by 7 bases and J by 8 bases; unmatched bases: 13. The CDR3 loop spans 15 amino acids. The CDR3 sequence: CASNAPRGRYEKLFF. The CDR3 DNA follows: TGTGCCAGCAACGCACCCAGGGGGAGATACGAAAAACTGTTTTTT.

The chain is built from TRBV7-2 and TRBJ2-5; D gene uncertain. V shed 3 bases and J shed 1 base, with 12 bases lying between them. CDR1 SGHTA and CDR2 FQGNSA come from the germline V gene. The CDR3 has 15 amino acids. CDR3 DNA sequence: TGTGCCAGCAGCTTTGTTTCAGTGGCCCAAGAGACCCAGTACTTC. Its translation: CASSFVSVAQETQYF. The full variable domain, completed using reference TRBV7-2 and TRBJ2-5, is GAGVSQSPSNKVTEKGKDVELRCDPISGHTALYWYRQSLGQGLEFLIYFQGNSAPDKSGLPSDRFSAERTGGSVSTLTIQRTQQEDSAVYLCASSFVSVAQETQYFGPGTRLLVL.

This clone was recorded at least ten times. V gene TRBV7-6 combines with J gene TRBJ2-1, with 11 bases lining up with TRBD2. Germline V gene lookup returns CDR1 SGHVS and CDR2 FNYEAQ. This CDR3 comprises 15 residues. V was pared by 5 bases and J by 7 bases, with 7 bases of the junction left unmatched. The CDR3 sequence: CASSLSGGAVNEQFF. CDR3 sequence (DNA): TGTGCCAGCAGCCTTAGCGGGGGGGCTGTGAATGAGCAGTTCTTC.

In this sample, this clone turned up many times. J is TRBJ1-2 and V is TRBV5-1; 8 bases are a match to TRBD1. Trimming at V came to 4 bases and at J to 4 bases, leaving 3 bases not matched to a gene. CDR3 length: 13 amino acids. The germline CDR1 and CDR2 sequences are SGHRS and YFSETQ. CDR3 in amino acids: CASSDTGGYGYTF. In DNA form, the CDR3 reads TGCGCCAGCAGCGACACAGGGGGCTATGGCTACACCTTC.

In this sample, this clone turned up many times. The rearrangement links TRBV19 to TRBJ1-5; D gene ambiguous. CDR1 and CDR2 from the germline V gene are LNHDA and SQIVND (reference sequence). The CDR3 is 12 residues long. Trimming took 7 bases from V and 3 from J, leaving 7 bases between them. The CDR3 DNA reads as TGTGCCAGTAACAGTTTCAATCAGCCCCAGCATTTT. This gives the protein CASNSFNQPQHF.

This clone has at least ten counts. This rearrangement joins TRBV15 to TRBJ1-4, with 7 bases that match TRBD1. Looked up from germline, CDR1 is LNHNV and CDR2 is YYDKDF (reference sequence). V lost 3 bases and J lost 7; bases outside the gene matches: 8. The CDR3 has 15 residues. CDR3 amino acids: CATSRRSQGPEKLFF. The DNA of the CDR3 is TGTGCCACCAGCAGGAGATCACAGGGGCCTGAAAAACTGTTTTTT.

The table lists this clone with many counts. The rearrangement uses TRBV2 and TRBJ1-4; 10 nucleotides line up with TRBD1. Germline lookup yields CDR1 SNHLY and CDR2 FYNNEI. With 7 bases clipped from V and 7 bases from J, the junction kept 6 bases outside the gene matches. The CDR3 contains 14 residues. CDR3 nucleotides: TGTGCCAGCAACCTGGACAGGGGGACTGAAAAACTGTTTTTT. This gives the protein CASNLDRGTEKLFF.

This clone has at least ten counts. V gene TRBV5-6 combines with J gene TRBJ2-7; D is unclear. Germline lookup yields CDR1 SGHDT and CDR2 YYEEEE. V lost 5 bases to trimming and J lost 4 bases, with 16 bases between them. CDR3 size: 14 residues. The CDR3 loop reads CASRARVSYYEQYV. CDR3 nucleotide sequence: TGTGCCAGCAGGGCCCGGGTATCCTATTACGAGCAGTACGTC.

In this sample, this clone turned up many times. This sequence joins TRBV25-1 and TRBJ1-5; weak D call: TRBD1 (6 bases). CDR1 is MGHDK and CDR2 is SYGVNS in the germline V gene. V was pared by 6 bases and J by 6 bases, with 21 bases between. CDR3 length: 16 amino acids. The CDR3 is CASSTGSGVGVQPQHF. The CDR3 bases are TGTGCCAGCAGCACAGGGAGCGGGGTCGGGGTTCAGCCCCAGCATTTT.

In its sample, this clone was seen a few times. The V and J genes are TRBV29-1 and TRBJ1-2, with a weak D call TRBD1 (5 bases). The CDR3 consists of 13 residues. Germline CDR1 SQVTM, CDR2 ANQGSEA. Trimming pared 2 bases from V and 4 bases from J, leaving 11 bases between. In DNA, the CDR3 is TGCAGCGTTGAAACGACAGCCGGCTATGGCTACACCTTC. This encodes CSVETTAGYGYTF.

This clone was counted at least ten times. The CDR3 reads CASSFRTGDTEAFF. CDR3 coding DNA: TGCGCCAGCAGCTTTCGGACAGGGGACACTGAAGCTTTCTTT. The rearrangement links TRBV5-1 to TRBJ1-1; 9 bases match TRBD1. The germline V gene encodes CDR1 SGHRS and CDR2 YFSETQ. Unmatched junction bases numbered 2, after V lost 2 bases and J lost 3 bases. The CDR3 covers 14 residues.

This clone was counted many times. The rearrangement joins TRBV7-7 to TRBJ2-7; D perhaps matches TRBD1 (5 bases). This CDR3 region has 15 residues. The germline V and J ends were trimmed by 1 base and 3 bases, with 13 bases remaining between them. Germline CDR1 and CDR2: SSHAT and FNYEAQ (reference sequence). The CDR3 loop reads CASSLGPGMDYEQYF. CDR3 bases: TGTGCCAGCAGCTTAGGCCCAGGGATGGACTACGAGCAGTACTTC.

This clone was counted at least ten times. The chain uses TRBV9 and TRBJ1-4, with D unclear. V gave up 0 bases and J gave up 12 bases, with 12 bases separating them. Germline V gene lookup returns CDR1 SGDLS and CDR2 YYNGEE. The CDR3 length is 13 residues. The CDR3 nucleotides read TGTGCCAGCAGCGTAGGAACACGGGAGGAACTGTTTTTT. This translates into CASSVGTREELFF.

This clone occurred many times. This chain connects TRBV19 to TRBJ2-2; TRBD2 aligns across 14 bases. V dropped 7 bases and J dropped 0; count of bases not matched to a gene: 10. Per the germline V gene, CDR1 is LNHDA and CDR2 is SQIVND (reference sequence). This CDR3 contains 19 residues. CDR3 nucleotides: TGTGCCAGTACCAATCCGGGACTAGCGGGAGTAACGAACACCGGGGAGCTGTTTTTT. Amino acids: CASTNPGLAGVTNTGELFF.

This clone was seen at least ten times. The chain is built from TRBV7-3 and TRBJ1-1; 7 bases align to TRBD1. The CDR3 runs 17 residues. Germline V gene lookup returns CDR1 SGHTA and CDR2 FQGTGA. Losses at the gene ends were 5 bases for V and 1 base for J; bases not matched to a gene: 13. CDR3 sequence (DNA): TGTGCCAGCAGCCCACAACAGGGGTACCCGCAGAACACTGAAGCTTTCTTT. Translated: CASSPQQGYPQNTEAFF.

The sample holds many counts of this clone. The chain employs TRBV5-1 and TRBJ2-1; 10 bases match TRBD1. Per the germline V gene, CDR1 is SGHRS and CDR2 is YFSETQ. The CDR3 is 16 residues long. J was trimmed by 3 bases and V by 1 base; bases with no gene match: 4. CDR3 region: CASSLYRTGGYNEQFF. CDR3 sequence (DNA): TGCGCCAGCAGCTTGTATAGGACAGGGGGCTACAATGAGCAGTTCTTC.

A few counts support this clone. The CDR3 DNA is TGTGCCAGCTGGAGTAGCTACTACAATGAGCAGTTCTTC. Translating it yields CASWSSYYNEQFF. This rearrangement joins TRBV6-5 to TRBJ2-1; D unresolved. The germline V and J ends were trimmed by 8 bases and 3 bases, with 11 bases remaining between them. Germline V gives CDR1 MNHEY, CDR2 SVGAGI. CDR3 length: 13 residues.

This clone was found many times. J is TRBJ1-6 and V is TRBV5-1; 7 bases are a match to TRBD1. Unmatched junction bases numbered 8, after V lost 0 bases and J lost 11 bases. CDR3 size: 15 residues. CDR1 SGHRS and CDR2 YFSETQ come from the germline V gene. CDR3 nucleotide sequence: TGCGCCAGCAGCTTGGGACAGGGTGCGTTCGCACCCCTCCACTTT. Protein: CASSLGQGAFAPLHF.

In its sample, this clone was seen many times. The V gene is TRBV9, the J gene TRBJ2-1; 8 bases align to TRBD2. This CDR3 has 15 residues. J lost 7 bases, V lost 0 bases, and 6 bases had no gene match. CDR1 and CDR2 from the germline V gene are SGDLS and YYNGEE. The CDR3 reads CASSVAQRERNEQFF. CDR3 sequence (DNA): TGTGCCAGCAGCGTAGCCCAGCGGGAGAGGAATGAGCAGTTCTTC. Variable domain in full (rest from reference TRBV9 and TRBJ2-1): DSGVTQTPKHLITATGQRVTLRCSPRSGDLSVYWYQQSLDQGLQFLIQYYNGEERAKGNILERFSAQQFPDLHSELNLSSLELGDSALYFCASSVAQRERNEQFFGPGTRLTVL.

This clone was observed at least ten times. This rearrangement joins TRBV10-3 to TRBJ1-5; D gene uncertain. The CDR3 contains 16 residues. Germline values: CDR1 ENHRY, CDR2 SYGVKD. The germline V and J ends were trimmed by 0 bases and 5 bases, with 14 bases remaining between them. CDR3 region: CAISESGSGLDQPQHF. DNA of the CDR3: TGTGCCATCAGTGAGTCGGGGTCGGGGTTGGATCAGCCCCAGCATTTT.

This clone was seen more than once but under ten times. V gene TRBV5-8 combines with J gene TRBJ2-5; TRBD2 matches at 8 bases. V dropped 3 bases and J dropped 4; count of bases not matched to a gene: 17. This CDR3 region has 18 residues. Germline V gives CDR1 SGHTS, CDR2 YDEGEE. CDR3 loop: CASSSGRLPGLGVETQYF. The CDR3 DNA is TGTGCCAGCAGCTCCGGACGGTTACCGGGACTAGGAGTAGAGACCCAGTACTTC.